This T cell receptor (beta chain) was sequenced during a study of blood T cell repertoires in COVID-19. Study information: Some COVID-19 samples were acute and others convalescent; all came from the United States, Italy and Spain.

Original analysis: Reference gene primer amplification yielded estimated nucleated cell counts. Assay: immunoSEQ multiplex PCR; the TCRdb copy retains only in-frame clones and omits some. V, J and clone size reflect that table, while D and trimming were determined from the DNA. This table has around 46,000 clones, roughly nine tenths appearing once. V dropped 4 bases and J dropped 6; count of bases not matched to a gene: 6. The germline V gene has CDR1 LGHDT and CDR2 YNNKEL (reference sequence). The CDR3 contains 14 residues. The sample consisted of peripheral blood. The clonotype originates from a man aged 60-69 years with active or convalescent COVID-19. This chain connects TRBV3-1 (or the pseudogene TRBV3-2) to TRBJ2-7, with 10 positions matching TRBD2. CDR3: CASSPSGGDGEQYF. As DNA, the CDR3 is TGTGCCAGCAGCCCCAGCGGGGGGGACGGCGAGCAGTACTTC.